This entry lists 25 T cell receptor beta chains sequenced from one sample in a study of CD8+ T cells in alopecia areata. The sequencing template was cDNA reverse transcribed from extracted RNA. The assay was immunoSEQ multiplex PCR, and TCRdb's table has in-frame clones only and misses some. Of some 240,000 clones listed, 57% are singletons. The source material was CD4+ T cells sorted from blood, sampled at week 0. The receptors originated from a human donor with alopecia areata.

This clone was seen only a few times. The chain joins TRBV7-6 to TRBJ2-7; tentative D call: TRBD2 (5 bases). Germline assignment: CDR1 SGHVS and CDR2 FNYEAQ. V lost 1 base and J lost 2, with 12 bases in between. This CDR3 contains 15 residues. CDR3 DNA: TGTGCCAGCAGCTTAGATCGGGGATTTACCTACGAGCAGTACTTC. Translated: CASSLDRGFTYEQYF.

V is TRBV7-9 and J is TRBJ2-3; unclear D gene. Germline CDR1 is SEHNR and CDR2 is FQNEAQ (reference sequence). The CDR3 spans 18 residues. The V end lost 5 bases, the J end lost 0 bases, and 21 bases lay between the germline ends. CDR3 nucleotides: TGTGCCAGCAGCCCCTTAGCTGGACCTTCTCAAAGCACAGATACGCAGTATTTT. It specifies CASSPLAGPSQSTDTQYF. The variable domain in full, with the rest retrieved from reference TRBV7-9 and TRBJ2-3, is DTGVSQNPRHKITKRGQNVTFRCDPISEHNRLYWYRQTLGQGPEFLTYFQNEAQLEKSRLLSDRFSAERPKGSFSTLEIQRTEQGDSAMYLCASSPLAGPSQSTDTQYFGPGTRLTVL.

The chain combines TRBV9 with TRBJ2-7; 11 bases map to TRBD2. V lost 4 bases to trimming and J lost 4 bases; unmatched junction nucleotides: 10. Germline-derived CDR1 and CDR2 are SGDLS and YYNGEE. The CDR3 length is 16 residues. The CDR3 region is CASSPRLAGGGYEQYF. For the CDR3, the DNA is TGTGCCAGCAGCCCCCGGCTAGCGGGGGGCGGGTACGAGCAGTACTTC.

V usage is TRBV4-1 and J usage is TRBJ2-2; D is uncertain. Germline V gene lookup returns CDR1 MGHRA and CDR2 YSYEKL. CDR3 length equals 17 residues. V lost 3 bases to trimming and J lost 3 bases, with 17 bases between them. CDR3 in amino acids: CASSQSHQVPYTGELFF. The CDR3 DNA follows: TGCGCCAGCAGCCAGTCTCATCAGGTGCCCTACACCGGGGAGCTGTTTTTT.

This chain joins TRBV5-1 and TRBJ2-3, with TRBD2 identical over 8 bases. Germline V gene sequence: CDR1 SGHRS, CDR2 YFSETQ. The CDR3 is 14 amino acids. V shed 5 bases and J 4 bases; nucleotides not matched to a gene: 6. CDR3: CASRRSGSPDTQYF. The CDR3 nucleotides read TGCGCCAGCAGAAGAAGCGGGAGCCCAGATACGCAGTATTTT.

The chain carries TRBV7-3 and TRBJ2-7, with D possibly TRBD1 on 7 matching bases. CDR1 and CDR2 from the germline V gene are SGHTA and FQGTGA. V was clipped by 2 bases and J by 2 bases, with 13 bases between them. The CDR3 runs to 15 residues. The CDR3 DNA follows: TGTGCCAGCAGCTTAGAGGGGGGACAGACCTACGAGCAGTACTTC. It codes for CASSLEGGQTYEQYF.

This chain uses TRBV7-9 with TRBJ1-1; TRBD1 is a possible D gene (6 bases). Germline CDR1 and CDR2: SEHNR and FQNEAQ (reference sequence). This CDR3 is 15 amino acids long. With 5 bases removed from V and 0 bases from J, the gap between germline ends came to 13 bases. CDR3 DNA: TGTGCCAGCAGCCCCAGGGGTCACATGAACACTGAAGCTTTCTTT. This gives the protein CASSPRGHMNTEAFF.

The sample holds one count of this clone. The CDR3 sequence is CASTPSEVNTEAFF. CDR3 nucleotide sequence: TGTGCCAGCACCCCCTCCGAGGTTAACACTGAAGCTTTCTTT. The V gene is TRBV6-1, the J gene TRBJ1-1; D gene unclear. This CDR3 comprises 14 residues. Per germline, CDR1 MNHNS and CDR2 SASEGT. The V end lost 7 bases, the J end lost 2 bases, and 14 bases lay between the germline ends.

The chain carries TRBV5-1 and TRBJ1-5; 9 nucleotides match TRBD1. Unmatched junction bases numbered 13, after V lost 5 bases and J lost 7 bases. Germline values: CDR1 SGHRS, CDR2 YFSETQ. CDR3 size: 16 residues. CDR3 sequence (DNA): TGCGCCAGCAGAATAGGACAGGGGATACAAGGCCAGCCCCAGCATTTT. Residues: CASRIGQGIQGQPQHF.

The rearrangement uses TRBV7-9 and TRBJ2-1, with TRBD1 matching 9 bases. CDR3 length: 19 residues. Germline V gene data show CDR1 as SEHNR and CDR2 as FQNEAQ (reference sequence). V gave up 3 bases and J gave up 1 base; unmatched junction bases: 13. As DNA, the CDR3 is TGTGCCAGCAGCTTCCCGACCACCCACGGGACAGGGTCCTACAATGAGCAGTTCTTC. As protein: CASSFPTTHGTGSYNEQFF.

This clone was observed a handful of times. Written as DNA, the CDR3 is TGTGCCAGCAGCCCTTACACGATTTCCTACGAGCAGTACTTC. Protein sequence: CASSPYTISYEQYF. The chain links TRBV5-8 to TRBJ2-7; D is uncertain. Germline V gene data show CDR1 as SGHTS and CDR2 as YDEGEE. The CDR3 loop spans 14 amino acids. The V end lost 4 bases, the J end lost 1 base, and 12 bases lay between the germline ends.

To note about this clone: The same CDR3 is also encoded by other DNA sequences in this sample. The genes are TRBV29-1 and TRBJ1-1; the D gene is possibly TRBD1 (5 bases). The CDR3 is 13 residues long. Germline V gene sequence: CDR1 SQVTM, CDR2 ANQGSEA. Between the trimmed V and J ends, which lost 6 bases and 0 bases, there was a span of 11 bases. CDR3 nucleotide sequence: TGCAGCGTCGAGGGACTCATGAACACTGAAGCTTTCTTT. The encoded protein is CSVEGLMNTEAFF.

This chain joins TRBV19 and TRBJ2-7, with a possible D match to TRBD2 (6 bases). Germline values: CDR1 LNHDA, CDR2 SQIVND (reference sequence). V shed 10 bases and J shed 3 bases, with 22 bases lying between them. This CDR3 has 15 amino acids. The CDR3 nucleotides are TGTGCCAACCTAAGGGGACTGCAAGGAAGCTACGAGCAGTACTTC. Translating gives CANLRGLQGSYEQYF.

V gene TRBV25-1 combines with J gene TRBJ2-5; D not resolved. The CDR3 extends over 13 amino acids. V lost 6 bases and J lost 1, with 9 bases in between. Germline V gene sequence: CDR1 MGHDK, CDR2 SYGVNS. CDR3 sequence (DNA): TGTGCCAGCAGGGGCAGCCTCCAAGAGACCCAGTACTTC. It is translated as CASRGSLQETQYF.

The genes are TRBV6-6 and TRBJ2-7; a weak D match, TRBD1 (5 bases). Germline lookup yields CDR1 MNHNY and CDR2 SVGAGI (reference sequence). The CDR3 spans 13 residues. Trimming took off 2 bases at V and 5 bases at J, with 10 bases between the two ends. The CDR3 nucleotides are TGTGCCAGCAGTTACATGTCGGACAACGAGCAGTACTTC. Protein sequence: CASSYMSDNEQYF.

The J gene is TRBJ2-1, the V gene TRBV27, with 7 nucleotides matching TRBD1. V gave up 1 base and J gave up 8 bases; unmatched junction bases: 11. CDR3 size: 16 residues. Germline CDR1 is MNHEY and CDR2 is SMNVEV (reference sequence). The CDR3 nucleotides are TGTGCCAGCAGTTTATATAGTAGGTGGGGGACAGATGAGCAGTTCTTC. It is translated as CASSLYSRWGTDEQFF.

The sample holds a few counts of this clone. The rearrangement joins TRBV7-9 to TRBJ1-1; no clear D. Germline CDR1 SEHNR, CDR2 FQNEAQ (reference sequence). The CDR3 consists of 11 residues. Trimming left V 5 bases short and J 9 bases short, with 10 bases between. DNA of the CDR3: TGTGCCAGCAGCCGCGGGCAGAAAGCTTTCTTT. This gives the protein CASSRGQKAFF.

The chain has TRBV18 and TRBJ2-1, with TRBD1 as a possible D gene (6 bases). The CDR3 is made up of 16 amino acids. Trimming removed 0 bases at V and 2 bases at J, with 11 bases between. Germline V lookup: CDR1 KGHSH, CDR2 LQKENI. CDR3 bases: TGTGCCAGCTCACCACCCCCAGGGGCCCCCTACAATGAGCAGTTCTTC. As protein: CASSPPPGAPYNEQFF. The complete variable domain, with remaining parts taken from reference TRBV18 and TRBJ2-1, reads NAGVMQNPRHLVRRRGQEARLRCSPMKGHSHVYWYRQLPEEGLKFMVYLQKENIIDESGMPKERFSAEFPKEGPSILRIQQVVRGDSAAYFCASSPPPGAPYNEQFFGPGTRLTVL.

This chain links TRBV28 with TRBJ2-7; D might be TRBD1 (6 bases). V lost 3 bases to trimming and J lost 0 bases, with 18 bases between them. This CDR3 is built from 17 residues. CDR1 is MDHEN, CDR2 SYDVKM, per germline. DNA for the CDR3: TGTGCCAGCAGTTTTGACCAAACAGGGCTCAGCTCCTACGAGCAGTACTTC. It is translated as CASSFDQTGLSSYEQYF.

The genes are TRBV7-8 and TRBJ2-7, with TRBD2 matching over 8 bases. This CDR3 is built from 18 residues. V shed 1 base, J shed 4 bases, and the junction held 15 bases outside the gene matches. In germline, CDR1 is SGHVS, CDR2 FQNEAQ. The CDR3 region is CASSLERWLAGVPYEQYF. CDR3 DNA sequence: TGTGCCAGCAGCTTAGAACGATGGCTAGCGGGCGTCCCATACGAGCAGTACTTC.

V and J are TRBV5-1 and TRBJ2-2; D remains unclear. Germline assignment: CDR1 SGHRS and CDR2 YFSETQ. This CDR3 spans 15 amino acids. Trimming took 3 bases from V and 6 from J, leaving 15 bases between them. The CDR3 sequence: CASSSSLPSAGELFF. CDR3 nucleotide sequence: TGCGCCAGCAGCTCCTCCCTTCCTAGTGCCGGGGAGCTGTTTTTT.

The chain recombines TRBV29-1 with TRBJ2-2; possible D gene TRBD1, 5 bases. Trimming left V 2 bases short and J 4 bases short, with 17 bases between. The CDR3 loop spans 16 amino acids. The germline V gene encodes CDR1 SQVTM and CDR2 ANQGSEA. The CDR3 protein is CSVERNGHLATGELFF. The CDR3 DNA is TGCAGCGTTGAACGGAATGGACACCTCGCCACCGGGGAGCTGTTTTTT.

This clone occurred a few times. V and J are TRBV5-1 and TRBJ1-4; D gene uncertain. This CDR3 spans 13 amino acids. V lost 4 bases and J 7 bases, leaving 11 bases between the germline ends. Germline V gives CDR1 SGHRS, CDR2 YFSETQ. The CDR3: CASSPSGIEKLFF. The CDR3 nucleotides are TGCGCCAGCAGCCCCAGTGGGATTGAAAAACTGTTTTTT.

The rearrangement joins TRBV30 to TRBJ1-1, with TRBD1 identical over 10 bases. After removal of 1 base from V and 0 bases from J, the junction contained 5 bases not matched to a gene. The CDR3 length is 16 residues. Germline CDR1 reads GTSNPN; CDR2 reads SVGIG (reference sequence). The chain's CDR3 is CAWSGDRGLMNTEAFF. The CDR3 DNA sequence: TGTGCCTGGAGTGGGGACAGGGGACTCATGAACACTGAAGCTTTCTTT.

Ten or more counts support this clone. The chain combines TRBV5-6 with TRBJ1-5; D unclear. Germline-derived CDR1 and CDR2 are SGHDT and YYEEEE. CDR3 length equals 17 residues. The ends were cut back, 4 bases at V and 0 bases at J, with 17 bases in the middle. The CDR3 sequence is CASSRTIVESSNQPQHF. The CDR3 nucleotides read TGTGCCAGCAGCCGGACCATTGTGGAGAGTAGCAATCAGCCCCAGCATTTT.